This is a list of T cell receptor beta chains from one sample in a study of cytomegalovirus exposure and HLA in healthy donors. Clones were sequenced by immunoSEQ multiplex PCR, and TCRdb holds only the in-frame ones, with some missing. The sample includes 150,000 to 200,000 clones, roughly 79% of them seen just once. Sample: PBMCs. These receptors all come from a male donor in good health and CMV-seropositive. The CDR3 runs from the conserved cysteine through the conserved F or W. The D gene is left open where the match is weak. The size of a clone is reported for some rows only, either as once, few or many, or as a class for expanded clones.

V gene	clone size	D gene	J gene	CDR3 protein	CDR3 DNA
TRBV5-1	NA	NA	TRBJ2-1	CASSLKGPNEQFF	TGCGCCAGCAGCTTGAAGGGGCCCAATGAGCAGTTCTTC
TRBV7-2	NA	NA	TRBJ2-3	CASSPVRSDTQYF	TGTGCCAGCAGCCCGGTGCGGTCGGATACGCAGTATTTT
TRBV4-1	NA	NA	TRBJ2-2	CASSLLANTGELFF	TGCGCCAGCAGCCTCCTGGCTAACACCGGGGAGCTGTTTTTT
TRBV2	NA	NA	TRBJ1-1	CASATVGEMNTEAFF	TGTGCCAGCGCTACGGTCGGAGAAATGAACACTGAAGCTTTCTTT
TRBV18	NA	TRBD1	TRBJ1-5	CASSLLGTGNQPQHF	TGTGCCAGCTCACTTCTTGGGACAGGGAATCAGCCCCAGCATTTT
TRBV12-5	few	NA	TRBJ1-6	CASGSARGYSPLHF	TGTGCTAGTGGTTCCGCCCGGGGGTATTCACCCCTCCACTTT
TRBV6-4	many	TRBD1	TRBJ2-3	CASSTGGTDTQYF	TGTGCCAGCAGTACAGGGGGCACAGATACGCAGTATTTT
TRBV18	NA	TRBD1	TRBJ1-4	CASSSDRDGEKLFF	TGTGCCAGCTCATCCGACAGGGACGGTGAAAAACTGTTTTTT
TRBV5-1	NA	TRBD2	TRBJ2-1	CASSSGLAGGGLDEQFF	TGCGCCAGCAGCTCGGGACTAGCGGGGGGGGGCCTCGATGAGCAGTTCTTC
TRBV4-2	NA	TRBD2	TRBJ2-5	CASGEQGGKTQYF	TGTGCCAGCGGGGAGCAGGGAGGGAAGACCCAGTACTTC
TRBV5-1	NA	NA	TRBJ2-2	CASSGMGAAAGELFF	TGCGCCAGCAGCGGCATGGGAGCTGCAGCCGGGGAGCTGTTTTTT
TRBV5-1	NA	TRBD1	TRBJ1-2	CASSPRGLYGYTF	TGCGCCAGCAGCCCCAGGGGGCTATATGGCTACACCTTC
TRBV19	NA	NA	TRBJ1-2	CARPDRQDGYTF	TGTGCCAGGCCGGACCGACAGGATGGCTACACCTTC
TRBV5-1	NA	NA	TRBJ2-7	CASSDRGIEYF	TGCGCCAGCAGCGATAGGGGGATAGAATACTTC
TRBV5-6	once	TRBD2	TRBJ2-3	CASSLRTSGGASTDTQYF	TGTGCCAGCAGCTTGAGGACTAGCGGGGGAGCTAGCACAGATACGCAGTATTTT
TRBV2	few	NA	TRBJ1-1	CASSGIGQINTEAFF	TGTGCCAGCAGTGGCATTGGACAGATAAACACTGAAGCTTTCTTT
TRBV5-4	NA	TRBD2	TRBJ2-3	CASRDGGAFADTQYF	TGTGCCAGCAGAGACGGGGGGGCCTTTGCAGATACGCAGTATTTT
TRBV19	NA	NA	TRBJ1-2	CASSPDTSYGYTF	TGTGCCAGTAGCCCCGACACCAGCTATGGCTACACCTTC
TRBV11-2	NA	NA	TRBJ2-4	CASSANRDAIQYF	TGTGCCAGCAGCGCGAACAGGGACGCCATTCAGTACTTC
TRBV9	NA	TRBD1	TRBJ2-2	CASSVYRGAGELFF	TGTGCCAGCAGCGTTTACAGGGGGGCAGGGGAGCTGTTTTTT
TRBV2	NA	TRBD1	TRBJ1-3	CASTHPGQNDLRSGNTIYF	TGTGCCAGCACCCACCCGGGACAGAACGACCTACGCTCTGGAAACACCATATATTTT
TRBV19	NA	TRBD1	TRBJ1-1	CASKDRGRMKAFF	TGTGCCAGTAAGGACAGGGGGCGAATGAAAGCTTTCTTT
TRBV7-9	NA	NA	TRBJ2-7	CASSLGGGYEDYEQYF	TGTGCCAGCAGCTTAGGAGGCGGGTACGAGGACTACGAGCAGTACTTC
TRBV6-1	few	NA	TRBJ2-3	CASGLQGGDTQYF	TGTGCCAGCGGGCTGCAAGGAGGGGATACGCAGTATTTT
TRBV5-5	few	NA	TRBJ1-1	CASSLGSKNTEAFF	TGTGCCAGCAGCTTGGGCAGTAAGAACACTGAAGCTTTCTTT
TRBV7-9	NA	NA	TRBJ1-1	CSSSLNSGRTEAFF	TGTTCCAGCAGCCTCAATTCAGGGCGCACTGAAGCTTTCTTT
TRBV19	NA	TRBD2	TRBJ2-1	CASSTLTSGAYNEQFF	TGTGCCAGTAGTACTCTCACTAGCGGTGCCTACAATGAGCAGTTCTTC
TRBV4-2	NA	TRBD2	TRBJ2-3	CASSQDSGGSDTQYF	TGTGCCAGCAGCCAAGATAGCGGGGGATCAGATACGCAGTATTTT
TRBV7-9	NA	NA	TRBJ2-3	CASSPPTDTQYF	TGTGCCAGCAGCCCCCCAACAGATACGCAGTATTTT
TRBV29-1	NA	NA	TRBJ2-7	CSVAGRESSYEQYF	TGCAGCGTTGCGGGACGGGAGAGCTCCTACGAGCAGTACTTC
TRBV15	NA	TRBD1	TRBJ2-7	CATSGRTGGHEQYF	TGTGCCACCAGCGGTCGGACAGGGGGCCACGAGCAGTACTTC
TRBV2	NA	NA	TRBJ1-2	CASREGQNYGYTF	TGTGCCAGCAGGGAGGGGCAGAACTATGGCTACACCTTC
TRBV2	once	TRBD1	TRBJ1-2	CATGQGNYGYTF	TGTGCCACAGGACAGGGTAACTATGGCTACACCTTC
TRBV7-2	NA	TRBD2	TRBJ2-3	CASSWEISGFSTDTQYF	TGTGCCAGCAGCTGGGAGATTAGCGGGTTTAGCACAGATACGCAGTATTTT
TRBV13	NA	TRBD1	TRBJ2-1	CASSADRGLSFSYNEQFF	TGTGCCAGCAGCGCGGACAGGGGGCTATCCTTTTCCTACAATGAGCAGTTCTTC
TRBV5-8	NA	TRBD1	TRBJ1-6	CASSGPFLQGSPLHF	TGTGCCAGCAGCGGTCCTTTCCTACAGGGGTCACCCCTCCACTTT